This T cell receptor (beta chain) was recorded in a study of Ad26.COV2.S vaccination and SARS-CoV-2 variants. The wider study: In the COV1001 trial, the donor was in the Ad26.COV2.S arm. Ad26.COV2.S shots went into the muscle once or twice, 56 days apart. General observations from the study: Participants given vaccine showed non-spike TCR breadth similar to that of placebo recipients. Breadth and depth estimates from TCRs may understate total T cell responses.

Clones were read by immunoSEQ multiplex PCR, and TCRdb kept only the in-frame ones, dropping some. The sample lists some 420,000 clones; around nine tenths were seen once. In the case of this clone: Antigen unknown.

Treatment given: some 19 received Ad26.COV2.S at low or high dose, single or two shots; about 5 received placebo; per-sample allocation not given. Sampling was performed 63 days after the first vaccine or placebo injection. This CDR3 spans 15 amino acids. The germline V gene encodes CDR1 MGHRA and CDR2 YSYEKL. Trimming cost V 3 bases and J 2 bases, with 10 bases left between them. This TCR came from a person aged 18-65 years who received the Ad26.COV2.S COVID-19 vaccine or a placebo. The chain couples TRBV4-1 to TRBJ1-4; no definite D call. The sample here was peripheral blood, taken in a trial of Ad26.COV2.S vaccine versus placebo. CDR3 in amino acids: CASSHIGLTNEKLFF. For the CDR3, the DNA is TGCGCCAGCAGCCATATAGGGCTTACTAATGAAAAACTGTTTTTT.